This T cell receptor (beta chain) emerged from a study of cytomegalovirus exposure and HLA in healthy donors. Overall study results and limits: Cytomegalovirus association was listed for about 170 TCR beta chains. There were several of the most significant clusters that appeared linked to common viral pathogens in a later analysis. In terms of immune exposure information, only CMV serostatus was available. Among TCR beta chains of equal frequency, HLA-associated ones were more clonally expanded in a later analysis.

Remarks on this clone: The antigen is not known.

13 Jbeta primers and 60 Vbeta primers were used for the PCR. Sequencing was performed with immunoSEQ multiplex PCR; in TCRdb, only in-frame clones are kept and a portion is missing. The data show roughly 100,000 clones, just over 70% seen once. From germline, CDR1 is SGHTA and CDR2 FQGNSA. V shed 5 bases and J 3 bases; nucleotides not matched to a gene: 10. The CDR3 runs to 16 residues. The sequence was collected from a boy between 10 and 17 years old in good health and CMV-seronegative. Sequencing input: PBMCs. V gene TRBV7-2 combines with J gene TRBJ1-5; 7 bases map to TRBD1. CDR3 sequence (DNA): TGTGCCAGCAGCAGAAACGGACAGGAGGCCAATCAGCCCCAGCATTTT. Translating it yields CASSRNGQEANQPQHF.